This T cell receptor beta chain was profiled in a study of T cell repertoires in cytomegalovirus infection. Study summary: Public TCR beta signature analysis indicated the presence of both CMV infection and matching HLA type.

The CDR3 has 14 residues. V trimming: 1 base; J trimming: 0 bases; junction bases outside the gene matches: 0. In germline, CDR1 is GTSNPN, CDR2 SVGIG (reference sequence). This clonotype was observed a handful of times. The target antigen is unknown. TCRdb itself ran the reads through MiXCR, one entry per CDR3 protein. The profile covers approximately 110,000 distinct CDR3 sequences, with about a tenth appearing a single time and approximately 31% taken by the ten largest. This sequence joins TRBV30 and TRBJ1-5; TRBD1 matches at 7 bases. The sample consisted of PBMCs, sequenced either directly or after in vitro stimulation (not recorded which). The sequence was obtained from a human donor in good health (CMV status not recorded). Some clones in this sample may be carry-over from other donors' samples. This CDR3 is CAWSGDSSNQPQHF. The CDR3 bases are TGTGCCTGGAGTGGGGACAGTAGCAATCAGCCCCAGCATTTT. Full variable domain (missing parts from reference TRBV30 and TRBJ1-5): SQTIHQWPATLVQPVGSPLSLECTVEGTSNPNLYWYRQAAGRGLQLLFYSVGIGQISSEVPQNLSASRPQDRQFILSSKKLLLSDSGFYLCAWSGDSSNQPQHFGDGTRLSIL.